One sample yielded the 10 T cell receptor beta chains listed below, sequenced in a study of control samples from healthy donors and cancer patients. Assay: immunoSEQ multiplex PCR; the TCRdb copy retains only in-frame clones and omits some. Of 40,000 to 65,000 clones in the sample, roughly 87% are singletons; the top ten hold more than 12%. The material sequenced was PBMCs. The receptor source for this set is a man aged 55 to 70 with head and neck cancer.

This clone was picked up one time. The chain employs TRBV2 and TRBJ1-1; 7 bases are a match to TRBD1. The CDR3 runs 11 residues. Germline V gene lookup returns CDR1 SNHLY and CDR2 FYNNEI. J gave up 10 bases and V 8 bases, and 7 bases lay outside the gene matches. The CDR3 region is CASGMDRTAFF. The CDR3 DNA follows: TGTGCCAGCGGAATGGACAGGACAGCTTTCTTT.

Notes on this clone: Other nucleotide sequences from this sample produce the same CDR3. CDR3 in DNA: TGTGCCAGCAGCTTGGTAGGGGAGGTCCGCGTCGGCGAGCAGTACTTC. Translated, it gives CASSLVGEVRVGEQYF. The chain is built from TRBV5-6 and TRBJ2-7, with D perhaps matching TRBD2 (6 bases). This CDR3 comprises 16 residues. V dropped 0 bases and J dropped 6 bases, with 19 bases sitting between them. Germline CDR1 reads SGHDT; CDR2 reads YYEEEE.

This clone has only a few counts. V is TRBV7-9 and J is TRBJ1-2; tentatively, D is TRBD1 (6 bases). Trimming stripped 5 bases from V and 8 bases from J, with 18 bases between. This CDR3 has 14 amino acids. The germline CDR1 and CDR2 sequences are SEHNR and FQNEAQ (reference sequence). DNA for the CDR3: TGTGCCAGCAGCCCATCGGGGGCTGCTTGGGGCTACACCTTC. Protein: CASSPSGAAWGYTF. The whole variable domain, remainder taken from reference TRBV7-9 and TRBJ1-2, is DTGVSQNPRHKITKRGQNVTFRCDPISEHNRLYWYRQTLGQGPEFLTYFQNEAQLEKSRLLSDRFSAERPKGSFSTLEIQRTEQGDSAMYLCASSPSGAAWGYTFGSGTRLTVV.

The chain links TRBV2 to TRBJ1-1; TRBD1 matches 7 bases. This CDR3 spans 13 amino acids. Losses at the gene ends were 5 bases for V and 4 bases for J; bases not matched to a gene: 4. The V gene's germline CDR1 is SNHLY and CDR2 FYNNEI. CDR3 sequence reads: CASSIGTATEAFF. The CDR3 region has the DNA TGTGCCAGCAGTATAGGGACAGCCACTGAAGCTTTCTTT.

V is TRBV4-2 and J is TRBJ2-2; D may be TRBD1 (6 bases). Trimming took 1 base from V and 6 from J, leaving 15 bases between them. This CDR3 region has 16 residues. The germline V gene encodes CDR1 LGHNA and CDR2 YNFKEQ. The CDR3, as DNA: TGTGCCAGCAGCCAAGGGCGCAGGGGAGCGTCCGGGGAGCTGTTTTTT. Translation: CASSQGRRGASGELFF.

The chain combines TRBV10-3 with TRBJ2-7, with D perhaps assigned TRBD1 or TRBD2 (5 bases each). The CDR3 covers 13 residues. The V end was cut by 3 bases, the J end by 7 bases, with 13 bases between. Germline CDR1 ENHRY, CDR2 SYGVKD. The CDR3, as DNA: TGTGCCATCAGTGACGGGCTAGCAGGGGAGCAGTACTTC. This encodes CAISDGLAGEQYF.

This chain links TRBV7-2 with TRBJ2-7; D gene uncertain. There are 15 residues in the CDR3. Trimming pared 5 bases from V and 7 bases from J, leaving 21 bases between. The germline gives CDR1 SGHTA, CDR2 FQGNSA. CDR3 in DNA: TGTGCCAGCAGCCCCTTAGTTTTCGGGCTCGGGGAGCAGTACTTC. Its translation is CASSPLVFGLGEQYF. Full variable domain (missing parts from reference TRBV7-2 and TRBJ2-7): GAGVSQSPSNKVTEKGKDVELRCDPISGHTALYWYRQSLGQGLEFLIYFQGNSAPDKSGLPSDRFSAERTGGSVSTLTIQRTQQEDSAVYLCASSPLVFGLGEQYFGPGTRLTVT.

This rearrangement joins TRBV27 to TRBJ2-3; 14 bases fit TRBD2. The V segment lost 6 bases and the J segment 5 bases; nucleotides outside the gene matches: 16. This CDR3 contains 19 residues. In germline, CDR1 is MNHEY, CDR2 SMNVEV (reference sequence). CDR3 sequence: CASSDLAGTSGGPIDTQYF. In DNA, the CDR3 is TGTGCCAGCAGCGATCTCGCCGGGACTAGCGGGGGACCGATAGATACGCAGTATTTT.

The chain couples TRBV11-3 to TRBJ2-5; D may match TRBD1 or TRBD2 (6 bases each). Per germline, CDR1 SGHNT and CDR2 YENEEA. V lost 8 bases and J lost 5, with 15 bases in between. The CDR3 totals 13 residues. CDR3 amino acids: CASSRGASETQYF. The CDR3 coding sequence is TGTGCCAGCTCAAGGGGGGCCTCGGAGACCCAGTACTTC.

The V and J genes are TRBV19 and TRBJ1-5; D is unclear. The CDR3 has 14 amino acids. In germline, CDR1 is LNHDA, CDR2 SQIVND (reference sequence). V lost 3 bases and J lost 2, with 8 bases in between. CDR3 nucleotides: TGTGCCAGTAGTATTACGGGCGGCAATCAGCCCCAGCATTTT. This encodes CASSITGGNQPQHF. Together with reference TRBV19 and TRBJ1-5, the CDR3 gives the full variable domain: DGGITQSPKYLFRKEGQNVTLSCEQNLNHDAMYWYRQDPGQGLRLIYYSQIVNDFQKGDIAEGYSVSREKKESFPLTVTSAQKNPTAFYLCASSITGGNQPQHFGDGTRLSIL.